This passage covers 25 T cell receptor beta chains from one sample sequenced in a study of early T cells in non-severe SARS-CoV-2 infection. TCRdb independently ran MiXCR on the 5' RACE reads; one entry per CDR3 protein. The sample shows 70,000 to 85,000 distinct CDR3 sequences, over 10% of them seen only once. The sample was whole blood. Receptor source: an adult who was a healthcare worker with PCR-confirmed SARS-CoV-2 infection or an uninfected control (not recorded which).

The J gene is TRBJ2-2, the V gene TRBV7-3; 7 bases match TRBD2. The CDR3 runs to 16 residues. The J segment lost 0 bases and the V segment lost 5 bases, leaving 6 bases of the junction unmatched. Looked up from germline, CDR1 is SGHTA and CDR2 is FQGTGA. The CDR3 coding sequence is TGTGCCAGCAGCCCTCAAGGACTAGCGAACACCGGGGAGCTGTTTTTT. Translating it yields CASSPQGLANTGELFF.

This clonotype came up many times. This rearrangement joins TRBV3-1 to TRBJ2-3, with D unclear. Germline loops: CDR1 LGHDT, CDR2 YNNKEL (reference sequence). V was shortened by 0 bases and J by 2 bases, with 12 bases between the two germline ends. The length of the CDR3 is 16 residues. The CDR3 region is CASSQEGYSYTDTQYF. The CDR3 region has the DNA TGTGCCAGCAGCCAAGAGGGCTACTCTTACACAGATACGCAGTATTTT.

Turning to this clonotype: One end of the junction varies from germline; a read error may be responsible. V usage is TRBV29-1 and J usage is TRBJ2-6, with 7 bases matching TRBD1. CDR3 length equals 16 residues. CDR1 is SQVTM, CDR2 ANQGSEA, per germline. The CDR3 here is CSVTTGTFSGANALTF. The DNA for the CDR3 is TGCAGCGTAACGACAGGGACCTTTTCTGGGGCCAACGCCCTGACTTTC.

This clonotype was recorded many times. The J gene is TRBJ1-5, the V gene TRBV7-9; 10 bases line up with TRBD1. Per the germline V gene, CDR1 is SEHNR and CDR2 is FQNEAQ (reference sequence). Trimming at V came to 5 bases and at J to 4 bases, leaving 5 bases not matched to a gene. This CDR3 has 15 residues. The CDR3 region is CASSLPGQGNQPQHF. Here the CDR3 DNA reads TGTGCCAGCAGCCTTCCGGGACAGGGGAATCAGCCCCAGCATTTT.

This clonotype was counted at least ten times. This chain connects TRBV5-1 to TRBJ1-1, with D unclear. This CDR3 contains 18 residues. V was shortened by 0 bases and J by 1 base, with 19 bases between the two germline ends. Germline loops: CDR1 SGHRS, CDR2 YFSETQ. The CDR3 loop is CASSLDGLGVPRNTEAFF. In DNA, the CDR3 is TGCGCCAGCAGCTTGGACGGGCTGGGAGTCCCTCGGAACACTGAAGCTTTCTTT.

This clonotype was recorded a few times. The CDR3 protein is CASSLQTSNTGELFF. DNA for the CDR3: TGCGCCAGCAGCTTGCAGACCTCGAACACCGGGGAGCTGTTTTTT. This chain connects TRBV5-1 to TRBJ2-2; D unclear. The CDR3 contains 15 residues. Trimming cost V 1 base and J 0 bases, with 7 bases left between them. CDR1 and CDR2 (germline): SGHRS, YFSETQ.

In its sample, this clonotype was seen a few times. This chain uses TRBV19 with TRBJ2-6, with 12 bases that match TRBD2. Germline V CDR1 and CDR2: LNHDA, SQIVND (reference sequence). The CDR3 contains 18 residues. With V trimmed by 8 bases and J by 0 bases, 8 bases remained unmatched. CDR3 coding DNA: TGTGCCAGTCGGGGACTAGCGGGCGGATCCTCTGGGGCCAACGTCCTGACTTTC. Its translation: CASRGLAGGSSGANVLTF.

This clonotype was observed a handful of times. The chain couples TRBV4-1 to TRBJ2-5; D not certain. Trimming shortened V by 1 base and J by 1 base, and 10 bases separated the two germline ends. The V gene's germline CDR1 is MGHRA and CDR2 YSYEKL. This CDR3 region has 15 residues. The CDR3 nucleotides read TGCGCCAGCAGCCAAGTTGGGGTCATCCAAGAGACCCAGTACTTC. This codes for CASSQVGVIQETQYF.

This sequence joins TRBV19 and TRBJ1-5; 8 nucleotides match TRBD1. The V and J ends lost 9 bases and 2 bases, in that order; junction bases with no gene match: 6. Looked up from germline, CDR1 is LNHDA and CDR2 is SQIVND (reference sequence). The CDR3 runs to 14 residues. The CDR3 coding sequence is TGTGCCAGCCACCGGACAGGGCGCAATCAGCCCCAGCATTTT. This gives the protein CASHRTGRNQPQHF.

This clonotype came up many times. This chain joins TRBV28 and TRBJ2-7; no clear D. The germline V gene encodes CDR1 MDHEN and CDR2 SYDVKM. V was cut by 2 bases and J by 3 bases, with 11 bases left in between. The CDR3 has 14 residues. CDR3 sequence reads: CASSLATLGYEQYF. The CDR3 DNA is TGTGCCAGCAGTTTAGCAACCCTTGGCTACGAGCAGTACTTC.

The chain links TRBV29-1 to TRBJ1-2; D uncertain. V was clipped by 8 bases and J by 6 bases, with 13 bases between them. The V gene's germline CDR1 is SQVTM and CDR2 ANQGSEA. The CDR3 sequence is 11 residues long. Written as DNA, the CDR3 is TGCAGCTACGGGGTCGGAAATGGCTACACCTTC. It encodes CSYGVGNGYTF.

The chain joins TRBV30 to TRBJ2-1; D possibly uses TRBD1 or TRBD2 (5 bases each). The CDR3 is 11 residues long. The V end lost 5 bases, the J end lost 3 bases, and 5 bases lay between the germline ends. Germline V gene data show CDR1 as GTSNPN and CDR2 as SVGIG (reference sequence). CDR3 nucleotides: TGTGCCTGGGGGGGCTACAATGAGCAGTTCTTC. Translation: CAWGGYNEQFF. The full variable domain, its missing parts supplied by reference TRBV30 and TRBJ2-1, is SQTIHQWPATLVQPVGSPLSLECTVEGTSNPNLYWYRQAAGRGLQLLFYSVGIGQISSEVPQNLSASRPQDRQFILSSKKLLLSDSGFYLCAWGGYNEQFFGPGTRLTVL.

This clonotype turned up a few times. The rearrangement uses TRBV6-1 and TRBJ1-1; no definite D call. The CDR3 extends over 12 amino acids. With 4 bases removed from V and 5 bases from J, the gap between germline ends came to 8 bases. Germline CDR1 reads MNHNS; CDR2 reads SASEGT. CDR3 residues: CASSGPRTEAFF. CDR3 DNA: TGTGCCAGCAGTGGCCCCCGGACTGAAGCTTTCTTT.

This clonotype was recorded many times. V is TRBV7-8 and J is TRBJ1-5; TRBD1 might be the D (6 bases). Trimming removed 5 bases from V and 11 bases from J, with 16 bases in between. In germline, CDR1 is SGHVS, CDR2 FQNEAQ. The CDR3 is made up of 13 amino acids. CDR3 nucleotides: TGTGCCAGCAGCCCCGGACAGCTATCAGCCCAGCATTTT. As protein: CASSPGQLSAQHF.

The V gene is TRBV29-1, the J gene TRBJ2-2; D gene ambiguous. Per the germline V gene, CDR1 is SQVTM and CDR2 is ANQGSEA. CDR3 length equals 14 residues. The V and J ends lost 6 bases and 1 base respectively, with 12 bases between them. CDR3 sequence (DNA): TGCAGCGTGCTCTGGACGGGGAACACCGGGGAGCTGTTTTTT. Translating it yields CSVLWTGNTGELFF.

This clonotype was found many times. This CDR3 is CASTRQGGSYEQYF. The CDR3 DNA follows: TGTGCCAGCACTAGACAGGGAGGTTCGTACGAGCAGTACTTC. The rearrangement uses TRBV28 and TRBJ2-7, with D possibly being TRBD1 (7 bases). The length of the CDR3 is 14 residues. Germline V gene data show CDR1 as MDHEN and CDR2 as SYDVKM. V shed 7 bases and J shed 4 bases, with 17 bases lying between them.

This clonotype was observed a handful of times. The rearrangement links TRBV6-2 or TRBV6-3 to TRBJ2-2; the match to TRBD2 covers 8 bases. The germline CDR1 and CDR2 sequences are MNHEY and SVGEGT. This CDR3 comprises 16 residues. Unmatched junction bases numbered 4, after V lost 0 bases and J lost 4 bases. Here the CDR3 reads CASSYSGTSPTGELFF. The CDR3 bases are TGTGCCAGCAGTTACTCTGGGACTAGTCCCACCGGGGAGCTGTTTTTT.

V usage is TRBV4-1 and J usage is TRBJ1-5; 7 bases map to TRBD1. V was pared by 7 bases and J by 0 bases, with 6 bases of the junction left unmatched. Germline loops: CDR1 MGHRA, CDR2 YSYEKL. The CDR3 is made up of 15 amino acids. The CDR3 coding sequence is TGCGCCAGCACCCTGGGACAGAATAGCAATCAGCCCCAGCATTTT. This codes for CASTLGQNSNQPQHF.

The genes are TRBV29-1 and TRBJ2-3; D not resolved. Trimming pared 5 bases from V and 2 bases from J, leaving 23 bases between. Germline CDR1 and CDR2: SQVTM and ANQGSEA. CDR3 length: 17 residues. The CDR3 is CSVRMGLGGQITDTQYF. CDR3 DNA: TGCAGCGTTCGAATGGGCCTGGGTGGGCAAATCACAGATACGCAGTATTTT.

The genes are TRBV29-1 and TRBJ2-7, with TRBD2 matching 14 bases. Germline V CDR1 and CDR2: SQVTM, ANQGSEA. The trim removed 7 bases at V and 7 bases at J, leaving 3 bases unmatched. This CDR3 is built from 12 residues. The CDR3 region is CSGLAGGQEQYF. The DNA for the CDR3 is TGCAGCGGACTAGCGGGGGGGCAGGAGCAGTACTTC.

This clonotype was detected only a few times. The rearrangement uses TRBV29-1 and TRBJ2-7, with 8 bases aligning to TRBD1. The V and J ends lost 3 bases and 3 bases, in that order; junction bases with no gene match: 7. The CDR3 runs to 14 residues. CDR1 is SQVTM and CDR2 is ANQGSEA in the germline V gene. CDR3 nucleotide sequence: TGCAGCGTTGAGCAGGGGACAGGAGACTACGAGCAGTACTTC. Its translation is CSVEQGTGDYEQYF.

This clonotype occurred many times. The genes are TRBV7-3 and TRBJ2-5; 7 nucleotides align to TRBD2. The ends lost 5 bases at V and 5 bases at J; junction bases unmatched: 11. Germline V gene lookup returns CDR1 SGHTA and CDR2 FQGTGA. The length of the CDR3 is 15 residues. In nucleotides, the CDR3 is TGTGCCAGCAGCCAAAGTGGGACTAAGAGGGAGACCCAGTACTTC. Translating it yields CASSQSGTKRETQYF.

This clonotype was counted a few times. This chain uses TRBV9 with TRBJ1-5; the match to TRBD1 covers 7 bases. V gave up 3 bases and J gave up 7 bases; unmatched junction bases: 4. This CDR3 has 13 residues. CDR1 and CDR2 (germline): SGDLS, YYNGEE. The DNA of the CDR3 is TGTGCCAGCAGCGAACAGGGGAAGCAGCCCCAGCATTTT. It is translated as CASSEQGKQPQHF.

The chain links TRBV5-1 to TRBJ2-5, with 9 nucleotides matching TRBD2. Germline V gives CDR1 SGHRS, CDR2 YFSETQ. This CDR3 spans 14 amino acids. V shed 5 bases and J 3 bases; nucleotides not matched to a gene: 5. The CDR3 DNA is TGCGCCAGCAGGAGCGGGGGGACTAAAGAGACCCAGTACTTC. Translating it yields CASRSGGTKETQYF. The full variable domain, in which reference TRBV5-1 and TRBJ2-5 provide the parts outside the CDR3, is KAGVTQTPRYLIKTRGQQVTLSCSPISGHRSVSWYQQTPGQGLQFLFEYFSETQRNKGNFPGRFSGRQFSNSRSEMNVSTLELGDSALYLCASRSGGTKETQYFGPGTRLLVL.

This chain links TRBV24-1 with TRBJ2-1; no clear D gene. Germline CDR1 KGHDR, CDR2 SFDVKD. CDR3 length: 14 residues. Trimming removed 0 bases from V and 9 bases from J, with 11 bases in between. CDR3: CATSDLVMGGEQFF. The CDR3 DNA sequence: TGTGCCACCAGTGATTTGGTCATGGGTGGTGAGCAGTTCTTC.